A single sample is the source of the 9 T cell receptor beta chains below, sequenced in a study of beta chain features in type 1 diabetes. The sequenced template was cDNA made from the entire isolated RNA. Assay: immunoSEQ multiplex PCR; the TCRdb copy retains only in-frame clones and omits some. Seen here are roughly 150,000 clones, approximately 9% observed once, and the top ten hold 2% to 3%. Sequenced material: central memory CD4+ T cells from blood. The receptors derive from a woman aged 18-29 years in good health.

Comments on this clone: The sample holds other DNA sequences that translate to the same CDR3. This rearrangement joins TRBV5-4 to TRBJ2-1; the match to TRBD1 covers 8 bases. The CDR3 covers 15 residues. CDR1 is SGHNT, CDR2 YYREEE, per germline (reference sequence). After removal of 4 bases from V and 0 bases from J, the junction contained 3 bases not matched to a gene. CDR3 residues: CASSRDRSSYNEQFF. CDR3 nucleotide sequence: TGTGCCAGCAGCAGGGACAGGAGCTCCTACAATGAGCAGTTCTTC.

The chain employs TRBV18 and TRBJ2-1, with no clear D. Germline V lookup: CDR1 KGHSH, CDR2 LQKENI. The CDR3 length is 12 residues. V lost 3 bases and J 10 bases, leaving 10 bases between the germline ends. This chain's CDR3 is CASSPDSREQFF. The CDR3, as DNA: TGTGCCAGCTCACCCGACTCGCGGGAGCAGTTCTTC.

This clone was observed a few times. The J gene is TRBJ1-2, the V gene TRBV7-9, with D hard to call. The CDR3 is 14 amino acids. V was pared by 3 bases and J by 4 bases, with 12 bases between. Germline CDR1 SEHNR, CDR2 FQNEAQ (reference sequence). CDR3 in amino acids: CASSFASGPYGYTF. The CDR3 nucleotides are TGTGCCAGCAGCTTTGCTAGCGGTCCCTATGGCTACACCTTC.

This sequence joins TRBV28 and TRBJ1-2; maybe TRBD1 (6 bases). Germline CDR1 reads MDHEN; CDR2 reads SYDVKM. The CDR3 is 14 amino acids. Trimming left V 7 bases short and J 4 bases short, with 16 bases between. DNA for the CDR3: TGTGCCAGCACACCCCCGGAACAGGGCTATGGCTACACCTTC. It encodes CASTPPEQGYGYTF.

This clone was seen a few times. Other DNA sequences in the sample encode the same CDR3. The V and J genes are TRBV30 and TRBJ1-2; D gene unclear. Trimming shortened V by 0 bases and J by 8 bases, and 7 bases separated the two germline ends. The CDR3 has 11 residues. Germline V lookup: CDR1 GTSNPN, CDR2 SVGIG (reference sequence). The CDR3 region has the DNA TGTGCCTGGAGTGTAGGAGGAGGCTACACCTTC. Amino acid sequence: CAWSVGGGYTF.

This clone was picked up a small number of times. CDR3 residues: CASSLQGQSQETQYF. For the CDR3, the DNA is TGCGCCAGCAGCTTGCAGGGACAGAGCCAAGAGACCCAGTACTTC. The chain employs TRBV5-1 and TRBJ2-5; 7 positions agree with TRBD1. Germline CDR1 SGHRS, CDR2 YFSETQ. With 1 base clipped from V and 1 base from J, the junction kept 4 bases outside the gene matches. The CDR3 runs 15 residues.

J is TRBJ2-5 and V is TRBV5-1; D is possibly TRBD2 (6 bases). Deletions cut 4 bases from V and 4 bases from J, with 14 bases between. The CDR3 sequence is 14 residues long. The germline V gene encodes CDR1 SGHRS and CDR2 YFSETQ. CDR3 loop: CASSPPGVGETQYF. CDR3 bases: TGCGCCAGCAGCCCCCCGGGGGTCGGAGAGACCCAGTACTTC.

Here the CDR3 DNA reads TGTGCCAGCAGCCCCGGCGGGGGTGCCCGGGGTACGCAGTATTTT. Translated: CASSPGGGARGTQYF. This sequence joins TRBV7-2 and TRBJ2-3; TRBD2 agrees at 7 bases. The CDR3 runs to 15 residues. Germline V gives CDR1 SGHTA, CDR2 FQGNSA. V shed 5 bases, J shed 8 bases, and the junction held 13 bases outside the gene matches.

V and J are TRBV7-9 and TRBJ1-1, with TRBD1 identical over 12 bases. Germline V lookup: CDR1 SEHNR, CDR2 FQNEAQ (reference sequence). V was clipped by 5 bases and J by 11 bases; unmatched bases: 12. CDR3 size: 15 residues. DNA for the CDR3: TGTGCCAGCAGCCCCTCCGGGACAGGGGGCAGGCGGGCTTTCTTT. This gives the protein CASSPSGTGGRRAFF.